This entry lists 25 T cell receptor beta chains sequenced from one sample in a study of long-term antiretroviral therapy in people with HIV. Run at survey level, the immunoSEQ assay was version v3.0. This table comes from immunoSEQ multiplex PCR, and its TCRdb copy is limited to in-frame clones, with some not included. There are 5,700 or so clones in the sample; just under 80% occur only once, and 10% lies in the top ten. The input for sequencing was unsorted PBMCs, taken 1.8 years before starting antiretroviral therapy. The origin of the receptors is a man aged 40-49 years with HIV.

The chain carries TRBV4-3 and TRBJ1-2, with 10 bases identical to TRBD1. Trimming cost V 3 bases and J 4 bases; bases outside gene matches: 8. The CDR3 is 16 amino acids. In germline, CDR1 is LGHNA, CDR2 YSLEER. DNA of the CDR3: TGCGCCAGCAGCCACTCCGGGACAGGGGAGAGCTATGGCTACACCTTC. This sequence encodes CASSHSGTGESYGYTF.

The CDR3 reads CASSPGHVSNQPQHF. CDR3 nucleotide sequence: TGTGCCAGCTCACCGGGACATGTTAGCAATCAGCCCCAGCATTTT. The chain is built from TRBV18 and TRBJ1-5; weak D call: TRBD1 (6 bases). This CDR3 is built from 15 residues. Per the germline V gene, CDR1 is KGHSH and CDR2 is LQKENI. Trimming shortened V by 3 bases and J by 0 bases, and 9 bases separated the two germline ends.

The chain has TRBV7-9 and TRBJ2-5, with TRBD2 matching 11 bases. The CDR3 loop spans 17 amino acids. V was pared by 2 bases and J by 4 bases, with 9 bases of the junction left unmatched. CDR1 is SEHNR and CDR2 is FQNEAQ in the germline V gene (reference sequence). The CDR3 loop reads CASSLRGLADFGETQYF. CDR3 in DNA: TGTGCCAGCAGCTTAAGGGGACTAGCGGATTTTGGAGAGACCCAGTACTTC.

The DNA for the CDR3 is TGTGCCAGCAGCTTGGTAGGGACTAGACCCGGAGAGACCCAGTACTTC. It specifies CASSLVGTRPGETQYF. The J gene is TRBJ2-5, the V gene TRBV5-4, with TRBD2 matching 8 bases. The CDR3 consists of 16 residues. Germline loops: CDR1 SGHNT, CDR2 YYREEE (reference sequence). V shed 0 bases, J shed 4 bases, and the junction held 8 bases outside the gene matches.

This chain uses TRBV4-3 with TRBJ1-2; 7 positions match TRBD1. Germline CDR1 is LGHNA and CDR2 is YSLEER. The CDR3 has 15 amino acids. V lost 1 base to trimming and J lost 8 bases; unmatched junction nucleotides: 10. The CDR3 protein is CASSQANRGSVGYTF. CDR3 coding DNA: TGCGCCAGCAGCCAAGCAAACAGGGGATCGGTAGGCTACACCTTC.

The rearrangement joins TRBV7-6 to TRBJ1-2; D not resolved. The length of the CDR3 is 15 residues. Germline V gene sequence: CDR1 SGHVS, CDR2 FNYEAQ. V was shortened by 1 base and J by 4 bases, with 13 bases between the two germline ends. The CDR3 region is CASSLDSAGTYGYTF. The CDR3 nucleotides are TGTGCCAGCAGCTTAGATTCCGCGGGAACCTATGGCTACACCTTC.

This chain connects TRBV28 to TRBJ2-1; TRBD2 might be the D (7 bases). Trimming removed 7 bases at V and 0 bases at J, with 13 bases between. There are 15 residues in the CDR3. Germline V lookup: CDR1 MDHEN, CDR2 SYDVKM. The CDR3 region is CASTLGGVSYNEQFF. The CDR3 DNA follows: TGTGCCAGCACCTTAGGGGGGGTCTCCTACAATGAGCAGTTCTTC.

This chain links TRBV19 with TRBJ2-5; D possibly matches TRBD1 or TRBD2 (5 bases each). The CDR3 spans 15 residues. Germline V lookup: CDR1 LNHDA, CDR2 SQIVND (reference sequence). Trimming took off 2 bases at V and 5 bases at J, with 15 bases between the two ends. CDR3 coding DNA: TGTGCCAGTAGTATATTGGGGACCGCAGGGGAGACCCAGTACTTC. Translated, it gives CASSILGTAGETQYF.

The J gene is TRBJ1-5, the V gene TRBV16; D is undetermined. The germline V gene has CDR1 KGHSY and CDR2 FQNENV. Trimming took 3 bases from V and 0 from J, leaving 6 bases between them. The CDR3 contains 14 residues. Here the CDR3 reads CASSQTHSNQPQHF. The DNA of the CDR3 is TGTGCCAGCAGCCAGACTCATAGCAATCAGCCCCAGCATTTT.

The chain couples TRBV19 to TRBJ2-1, with D perhaps matching TRBD2 (5 bases). V lost 6 bases and J lost 2, with 14 bases in between. The CDR3 is 15 amino acids. CDR1 and CDR2 from the germline V gene are LNHDA and SQIVND (reference sequence). The CDR3 nucleotides read TGTGCCAGTAGACCCCTAGCTCCCGCCTACAATGAGCAGTTCTTC. Its translation: CASRPLAPAYNEQFF.

The chain uses TRBV5-6 and TRBJ1-1; D not certain. V was clipped by 2 bases and J by 4 bases, with 6 bases between them. CDR1 is SGHDT and CDR2 is YYEEEE in the germline V gene. CDR3 length: 12 amino acids. The CDR3 DNA follows: TGTGCCAGCAGCTTCGGAGGCACTGAAGCTTTCTTT. Residues: CASSFGGTEAFF.

The chain combines TRBV27 with TRBJ1-1; 8 bases fit TRBD1. The germline V gene has CDR1 MNHEY and CDR2 SMNVEV (reference sequence). CDR3 length: 13 residues. J was trimmed by 4 bases and V by 5 bases; bases with no gene match: 3. The CDR3 sequence: CASSVTGGTEAFF. CDR3 bases: TGTGCCAGCAGTGTCACAGGGGGCACTGAAGCTTTCTTT.

The chain combines TRBV7-2 with TRBJ2-2; 8 bases align to TRBD1. The CDR3 has 17 amino acids. V lost 3 bases and J lost 3; bases outside the gene matches: 9. Germline CDR1 is SGHTA and CDR2 is FQGNSA. The CDR3 is CASSFIRDRIYTGELFF. For the CDR3, the DNA is TGTGCCAGCAGCTTTATCCGGGACAGGATTTACACCGGGGAGCTGTTTTTT. Filled out from reference TRBV7-2 and TRBJ2-2, the complete variable domain reads GAGVSQSPSNKVTEKGKDVELRCDPISGHTALYWYRQSLGQGLEFLIYFQGNSAPDKSGLPSDRFSAERTGGSVSTLTIQRTQQEDSAVYLCASSFIRDRIYTGELFFGEGSRLTVL.

This chain uses TRBV5-4 with TRBJ1-4; TRBD1 is a possible D gene (6 bases). CDR3 size: 14 residues. V lost 4 bases to trimming and J lost 3 bases, with 10 bases between them. CDR1 is SGHNT, CDR2 YYREEE, per germline (reference sequence). CDR3 DNA: TGTGCCAGCAGCCAGGGGTCGGCTAATGAAAAACTGTTTTTT. It encodes CASSQGSANEKLFF.

The chain carries TRBV7-6 and TRBJ1-5; D not resolved. Looked up from germline, CDR1 is SGHVS and CDR2 is FNYEAQ. Trimming left V 6 bases short and J 1 base short, with 19 bases between. This CDR3 has 17 amino acids. The CDR3 here is CASSSLGRTISNQPQHF. Here the CDR3 DNA reads TGTGCCAGCAGTTCCCTAGGGCGGACGATCAGCAATCAGCCCCAGCATTTT.

The CDR3 is CASSVGSEQFF. The CDR3 nucleotides read TGTGCCAGCTCGGTAGGTAGTGAGCAGTTCTTC. The chain joins TRBV18 to TRBJ2-1; no clear D gene. From germline, CDR1 is KGHSH and CDR2 LQKENI. This CDR3 region has 11 residues. Trimming took off 6 bases at V and 9 bases at J, with 9 bases between the two ends.

A few counts support this clone. The chain employs TRBV2 and TRBJ1-4; perhaps TRBD1 as D (5 bases). V gave up 6 bases and J gave up 3 bases, with 11 bases separating them. Germline V gene lookup returns CDR1 SNHLY and CDR2 FYNNEI. The CDR3 is made up of 14 amino acids. In nucleotides, the CDR3 is TGTGCCAGCAGCGACAGCTTCTCTAATGAAAAACTGTTTTTT. This sequence encodes CASSDSFSNEKLFF.

The genes are TRBV7-9 and TRBJ2-7; TRBD1 matches 7 bases. Trimming cost V 1 base and J 3 bases; bases outside gene matches: 6. The CDR3 totals 15 residues. Per germline, CDR1 SEHNR and CDR2 FQNEAQ (reference sequence). CDR3 residues: CASSLGGRGIYEQYF. The CDR3 DNA follows: TGTGCCAGCAGCTTAGGGGGCAGGGGGATCTACGAGCAGTACTTC.

The CDR3 sequence is CASSLDTGGLATGELFF. The CDR3 nucleotides are TGCGCCAGCAGCTTGGATACGGGAGGGCTAGCCACCGGGGAGCTGTTTTTT. The rearrangement joins TRBV5-1 to TRBJ2-2; 8 nucleotides match TRBD2. CDR3 length equals 17 residues. Germline V gene sequence: CDR1 SGHRS, CDR2 YFSETQ. The V gene end was trimmed by 0 bases and the J gene end by 4 bases; junction bases not matched to a gene: 8.

The CDR3 is CASSSGTVTYEQYF. In DNA form, the CDR3 reads TGCGCCAGCAGTTCCGGGACGGTAACCTACGAGCAGTACTTC. The chain carries TRBV5-1 and TRBJ2-7; D is possibly TRBD1 or TRBD2 (5 bases each). Trimming left V 5 bases short and J 2 bases short, with 14 bases between. The CDR3 covers 14 residues. Germline V gene sequence: CDR1 SGHRS, CDR2 YFSETQ.

CDR3 coding DNA: TGTGCCAGCAGTGAAGTAGGACAGGTGAATGAGCAGTTCTTC. It encodes CASSEVGQVNEQFF. This chain uses TRBV2 with TRBJ2-1; 7 nucleotides align to TRBD1. The germline CDR1 and CDR2 sequences are SNHLY and FYNNEI. The CDR3 spans 14 residues. Germline trimming cut 1 base from V and 7 bases from J; bases unmatched to any gene: 4.

The rearrangement uses TRBV5-4 and TRBJ2-2; tentatively, D is TRBD1 (6 bases). Germline lookup yields CDR1 SGHNT and CDR2 YYREEE (reference sequence). The CDR3 is made up of 13 amino acids. V was shortened by 4 bases and J by 6 bases, with 10 bases between the two germline ends. The CDR3 reads CASSKQGSGELFF. The CDR3, as DNA: TGTGCCAGCAGCAAGCAGGGGTCCGGGGAGCTGTTTTTT.

This clone occurred a few times. V and J are TRBV28 and TRBJ1-5, with 9 positions matching TRBD1. Germline V lookup: CDR1 MDHEN, CDR2 SYDVKM. The CDR3 runs 15 residues. With V trimmed by 6 bases and J by 6 bases, 9 bases remained unmatched. Here the CDR3 reads CASRIGDRVFQPQHF. For the CDR3, the DNA is TGTGCCAGCAGAATAGGGGACAGGGTTTTTCAGCCCCAGCATTTT.

This clone was recorded once. The V and J genes are TRBV30 and TRBJ1-2; TRBD1 matches at 9 bases. The germline gives CDR1 GTSNPN, CDR2 SVGIG (reference sequence). Trimming took 2 bases from V and 4 from J; bases not matched to a gene: 11. This CDR3 has 16 residues. Here the CDR3 DNA reads TGTGCCTGGAGTCTAGGGGGGACAGGGCTTCCCTATGGCTACACCTTC. This gives the protein CAWSLGGTGLPYGYTF.

This chain links TRBV4-3 with TRBJ1-5, with a tentative D call TRBD1 (6 bases). The germline V gene encodes CDR1 LGHNA and CDR2 YSLEER. This CDR3 has 15 amino acids. Trimming removed 0 bases from V and 7 bases from J, with 13 bases in between. The CDR3 here is CASSQDRGGGQPQHF. The DNA for the CDR3 is TGCGCCAGCAGCCAAGATAGAGGGGGAGGACAGCCCCAGCATTTT.